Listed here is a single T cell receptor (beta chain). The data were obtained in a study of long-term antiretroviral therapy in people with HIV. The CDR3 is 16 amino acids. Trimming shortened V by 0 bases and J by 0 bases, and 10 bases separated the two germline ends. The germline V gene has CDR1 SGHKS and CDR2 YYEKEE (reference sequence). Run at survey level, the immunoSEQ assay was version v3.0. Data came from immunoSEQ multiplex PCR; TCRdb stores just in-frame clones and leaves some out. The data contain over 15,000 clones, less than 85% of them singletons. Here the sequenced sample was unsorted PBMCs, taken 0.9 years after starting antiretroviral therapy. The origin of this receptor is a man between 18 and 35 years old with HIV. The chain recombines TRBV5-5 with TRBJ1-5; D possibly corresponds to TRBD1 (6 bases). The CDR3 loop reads CASSLVSRGSNQPQHF. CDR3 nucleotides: TGTGCCAGCAGCTTGGTGTCCAGGGGTAGCAATCAGCCCCAGCATTTT.